The following is a T cell receptor beta chain sequence with its context. Clones were read by immunoSEQ multiplex PCR, and TCRdb kept only the in-frame ones, dropping some. This sample yields around 170,000 clones, of which roughly 77% are seen a single time; about 11% belongs to the top ten. These data come from a study of blood T cell repertoires in COVID-19. Study information: Samples came from the United States, Italy and Spain, spanning acute and convalescent COVID-19.

This CDR3 contains 16 residues. Trimming cost V 3 bases and J 3 bases; bases outside gene matches: 10. Per germline, CDR1 SGHAT and CDR2 FQNNGV. The sample consisted of peripheral blood. This TCR was recovered from a woman of 80 years or more with COVID-19, enrolled during active disease. The chain links TRBV11-2 to TRBJ2-5; 7 bases align to TRBD2. DNA of the CDR3: TGTGCCAGCAGCTTCCCCCAGCGGGGAACCAAAGAGACCCAGTACTTC. Translated: CASSFPQRGTKETQYF. The entire variable domain, with the rest obtained from reference TRBV11-2 and TRBJ2-5, is as follows: EAGVAQSPRYKIIEKRQSVAFWCNPISGHATLYWYQQILGQGPKLLIQFQNNGVVDDSQLPKDRFSAERLKGVDSTLKIQPAKLEDSAVYLCASSFPQRGTKETQYFGPGTRLLVL.